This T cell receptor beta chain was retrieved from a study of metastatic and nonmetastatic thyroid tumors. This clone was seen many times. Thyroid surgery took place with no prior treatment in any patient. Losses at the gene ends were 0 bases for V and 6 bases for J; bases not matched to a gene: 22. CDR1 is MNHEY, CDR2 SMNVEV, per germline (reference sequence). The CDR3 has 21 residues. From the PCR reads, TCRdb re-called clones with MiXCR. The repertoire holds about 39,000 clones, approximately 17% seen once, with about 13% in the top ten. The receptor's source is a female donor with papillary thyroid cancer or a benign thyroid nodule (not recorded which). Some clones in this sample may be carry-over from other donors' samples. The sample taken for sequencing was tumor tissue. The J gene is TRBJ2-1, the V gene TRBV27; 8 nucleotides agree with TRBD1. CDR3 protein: CASSLSSRGRIGSMSLNEQFF. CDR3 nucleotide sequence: TGTGCCAGCAGTTTATCTTCCAGGGGGCGCATAGGGTCAATGTCCCTCAATGAGCAGTTCTTC.